This TCR beta chain was retrieved from a study of cytomegalovirus exposure and HLA in healthy donors. Study-wide context: An earlier analysis found fewer than 140 million unique TCR beta sequences from about 179 million T cells. Caucasian-associated ancestry cluster membership applied to less than 85% of nearly 400 genotyped donors. The study's findings and limits: As a later analysis revealed, the rate of TCR association differed by HLA locus, with DRB1 most and HLA-C fewest. Productive rates of about 90% or about 30% were seen for most TCR beta V segments in an earlier analysis.

Germline values: CDR1 LGHNA, CDR2 YSLEER. V trimming: 1 base; J trimming: 5 bases; junction bases outside the gene matches: 14. The CDR3 covers 17 residues. Use of 60 Vbeta and 13 Jbeta primers characterized the PCR. Using immunoSEQ multiplex PCR, the repertoire was profiled, and TCRdb retains in-frame clones only, with some absent. The sample yields about 33,000 clones, of which the top ten take up 3% to 4%. About this clone: Antigen specificity is unknown.

This clonotype originated in a man aged 35 to 55 in good health and CMV-seronegative. The V call is TRBV4-3, the J call TRBJ2-7; 7 nucleotides line up with TRBD2. Sequencing was done on a sample of PBMCs. CDR3 residues: CASSQGRGRGLVHEQYF. The CDR3 coding sequence is TGCGCCAGCAGCCAAGGGCGGGGGAGAGGATTGGTTCACGAGCAGTACTTC.